This T cell receptor (beta chain) originates from a study of OX40 agonist ivuxolimab in advanced cancers. As for the study in general: Averaging about 60 years in age, with a range of about 20 to 90, the cohort was about 86% male.

TCRdb's copy holds only in-frame clones and misses some; the assay was immunoSEQ multiplex PCR. Among fewer than 55,000 clones, 81% were seen once, and the ten largest hold approximately 6.5%. The material was CD4+ or CD8+ T cells sorted from blood, obtained in a trial of the OX40 agonist ivuxolimab. The origin of this receptor is an adult with an advanced solid tumor such as melanoma, head and neck, liver or kidney cancer.

CDR3 sequence (DNA): TGTGCCAGCAGCTTTAAGACACGTCTCCAAGAGACCCAGTACTTC. Translating gives CASSFKTRLQETQYF. The chain couples TRBV11-2 to TRBJ2-5; D remains unclear. With 3 bases removed from V and 1 base from J, the gap between germline ends came to 12 bases. Germline assignment: CDR1 SGHAT and CDR2 FQNNGV. The CDR3 covers 15 residues.